The 9 T cell receptor beta chains given below trace back to one sample, sequenced in a study of blood T cells in healthy people across ages. Through a sample-barcoded 5' primer and a J-beta primer mix, a second PCR was run for roughly 6 to 11 cycles. TCRdb processed the 5' RACE reads anew with MiXCR; each CDR3 protein has one entry. The sample holds 600,000 or so distinct CDR3 sequences; about 30% are singletons and the top ten take roughly 14%. Material: blood. All receptors derive from a woman older than 75 in good health.

This clonotype occurred a few times. A clone one base away is much larger, so this may be a read error. The chain employs TRBV2 and TRBJ2-7, with 12 positions matching TRBD2. The closer fit of TRBJ2-5 to the DNA end suggests the J call may be wrong. CDR3 length equals 16 residues. Germline V gene sequence: CDR1 SNHLY, CDR2 FYNNEI. CDR3: CASRISTSGGQETQYF. CDR3 nucleotide sequence: TGTGCCAGCAGAATATCGACTAGCGGGGGTCAAGAGACCCAGTACTTC.

This chain connects TRBV20-1 to TRBJ2-5; TRBD2 might be the D (5 bases). Per the germline V gene, CDR1 is DFQATT and CDR2 is SNEGSKA (reference sequence). This CDR3 has 12 residues. The V end was cut by 3 bases, the J end by 11 bases, with 16 bases between. This CDR3 reads CSASGGSDEQYF. CDR3 in DNA: TGCAGTGCTAGCGGAGGCTCGGATGAGCAGTACTTC.

The genes are TRBV9 and TRBJ2-7; TRBD2 matches at 9 bases. This CDR3 comprises 17 residues. The germline V gene has CDR1 SGDLS and CDR2 YYNGEE. The V gene end was trimmed by 0 bases and the J gene end by 7 bases; junction bases not matched to a gene: 14. CDR3 DNA sequence: TGTGCCAGCAGCGTAGAGTCTCAGCGGGGGGCATCCACTGAGCAGTACTTC. Protein product: CASSVESQRGASTEQYF.

This clonotype was picked up many times. V and J are TRBV9 and TRBJ2-6, with D hard to call. CDR3 length equals 15 residues. Deletions cut 0 bases from V and 2 bases from J, with 6 bases between. Looked up from germline, CDR1 is SGDLS and CDR2 is YYNGEE. The CDR3, as DNA: TGTGCCAGCAGCGTAGGGAGCACTGGGGCCAACGTCCTGACTTTC. Encoded protein: CASSVGSTGANVLTF.

This clonotype was counted ten times or more. The rearrangement links TRBV15 to TRBJ1-5, with D maybe TRBD1 (6 bases). CDR1 is LNHNV and CDR2 is YYDKDF in the germline V gene (reference sequence). V was pared by 1 base and J by 7 bases, with 17 bases between. The CDR3 is made up of 16 amino acids. CDR3 DNA: TGTGCCACCAGCAGAGGAGAGGCCAGGGGCGGCCAGCCCCAGCATTTT. It yields the protein CATSRGEARGGQPQHF.

The chain is built from TRBV28 and TRBJ2-1; D is uncertain. The CDR3 has 12 residues. CDR1 is MDHEN and CDR2 is SYDVKM in the germline V gene. V was trimmed by 6 bases and J by 10 bases, leaving 13 bases between them. In nucleotides, the CDR3 is TGTGCCAGCAGCTTAGTGTACGCGGAGCAGTTCTTC. This sequence encodes CASSLVYAEQFF.

The CDR3 protein is CASRGATGTYEQYF. The CDR3 DNA reads as TGTGCCAGCAGGGGGGCGACAGGAACCTACGAGCAGTACTTC. This chain links TRBV6-5 with TRBJ2-4, with D perhaps matching TRBD1 (6 bases). Judging by the DNA end, TRBJ2-7 fits better; the J call may be wrong. The germline gives CDR1 MNHEY, CDR2 SVGAGI. The CDR3 covers 14 residues.

This clonotype was counted many times. The chain has TRBV20-1 and TRBJ2-1; D perhaps matches TRBD1 (7 bases). The CDR3 loop spans 14 amino acids. Germline V gene data show CDR1 as DFQATT and CDR2 as SNEGSKA (reference sequence). Trimming removed 3 bases from V and 1 base from J, with 10 bases in between. CDR3 amino acids: CSARTGTSYNEQFF. Written as DNA, the CDR3 is TGCAGTGCTAGGACAGGGACTTCCTACAATGAGCAGTTCTTC.

This clonotype was picked up many times. This chain joins TRBV20-1 and TRBJ2-4; D is perhaps TRBD2 (6 bases). Trimming shortened V by 0 bases and J by 1 base, and 10 bases separated the two germline ends. Germline V gene data show CDR1 as DFQATT and CDR2 as SNEGSKA (reference sequence). The CDR3 covers 15 residues. CDR3 coding DNA: TGCAGTGCTAGAGAACAAGGGAGGGCCAAAAACATTCAGTACTTC. It codes for CSAREQGRAKNIQYF.